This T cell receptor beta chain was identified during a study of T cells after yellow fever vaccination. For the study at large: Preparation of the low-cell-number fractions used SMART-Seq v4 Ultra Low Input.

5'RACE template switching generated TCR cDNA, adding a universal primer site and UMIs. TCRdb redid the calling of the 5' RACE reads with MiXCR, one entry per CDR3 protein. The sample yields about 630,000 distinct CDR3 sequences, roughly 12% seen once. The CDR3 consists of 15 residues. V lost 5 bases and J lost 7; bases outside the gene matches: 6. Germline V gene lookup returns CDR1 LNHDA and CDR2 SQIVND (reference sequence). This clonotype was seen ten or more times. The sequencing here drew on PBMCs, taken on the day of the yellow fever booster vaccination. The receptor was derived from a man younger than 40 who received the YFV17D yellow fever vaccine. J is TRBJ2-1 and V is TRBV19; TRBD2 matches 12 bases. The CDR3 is CASSLRLAGVNEQFF. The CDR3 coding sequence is TGTGCCAGTAGTCTCAGACTAGCGGGAGTAAATGAGCAGTTCTTC.